These T cell receptor beta chains were read from a single sample in a study of T cell responses to AZD1222 COVID-19 vaccine. Libraries were prepared by immunoSEQ multiplex PCR; TCRdb keeps only in-frame clonotypes and omits some of them. The sample records about 170,000 clones, around 88% being singletons. Sequencing used peripheral blood, obtained 28 days after the second AZD1222 dose. Source of these receptors: an adult who received the AZD1222 COVID-19 vaccine. Both conserved end residues are part of each CDR3. The D gene is left open where the match is weak. The size field is filled for only some rows; it gives once, few, many or a size class.

j_gene: TRBJ1-4; d_gene: -; v_gene: TRBV4-1; abundance: -; CDR3nt: TGCGCCAGCAGCCAAGACAGGGGTCTGTTTTTT; CDR3aa: CASSQDRGLFF
j_gene: TRBJ1-2; d_gene: TRBD1; v_gene: TRBV5-3; abundance: once; CDR3nt: TGTGCCAGAAACCCCCGGACAGGCGGAGGCTATGGCTACACCTTC; CDR3aa: CARNPRTGGGYGYTF
j_gene: TRBJ1-1; d_gene: TRBD1; v_gene: TRBV30; abundance: -; CDR3nt: TGTGCCTGGAACAGGGGGAAGGCTGAAGCTTTCTTT; CDR3aa: CAWNRGKAEAFF
j_gene: TRBJ1-4; d_gene: TRBD1; v_gene: TRBV15; abundance: -; CDR3nt: TGTGCCACCAGCAGGGGCCGCGGACAGGGGTCTAATGAAAAACTGTTTTTT; CDR3aa: CATSRGRGQGSNEKLFF
j_gene: TRBJ2-1; d_gene: -; v_gene: TRBV11-2; abundance: -; CDR3nt: TGTGCCAGCAGCTTAGAGGGGGCGCTGGTAAATGAGCAGTTCTTC; CDR3aa: CASSLEGALVNEQFF
j_gene: TRBJ1-1; d_gene: -; v_gene: TRBV5-8; abundance: -; CDR3nt: TGTGCCAGCAGCTTGAAGAACAGGAGGGCCGGGCCTGAAGCTTTCTTT; CDR3aa: CASSLKNRRAGPEAFF
j_gene: TRBJ2-7; d_gene: -; v_gene: TRBV5-1; abundance: -; CDR3nt: TGCGCCAGCAGCTTGGAAGTTGGGGGTCGAAAGTTCTACGAGCAGTACTTC; CDR3aa: CASSLEVGGRKFYEQYF
j_gene: TRBJ2-1; d_gene: TRBD1; v_gene: TRBV5-1; abundance: -; CDR3nt: TGCGCCACCAGCTCAGGGGGCCCCTACAATGAGCAGTTCTTC; CDR3aa: CATSSGGPYNEQFF
j_gene: TRBJ1-1; d_gene: TRBD1; v_gene: TRBV5-1; abundance: -; CDR3nt: TGCGCCAGCAGCGGAGGACAGGGTGGGTATAACACTGAAGCTTTCTTT; CDR3aa: CASSGGQGGYNTEAFF
j_gene: TRBJ1-4; d_gene: TRBD1; v_gene: TRBV7-9; abundance: -; CDR3nt: TGTGCCAGCAGCACCTCTTTTCCCGGGACAGGGGGTAATGAAAAACTGTTTTTT; CDR3aa: CASSTSFPGTGGNEKLFF
j_gene: TRBJ2-7; d_gene: -; v_gene: TRBV7-7; abundance: -; CDR3nt: TGTGCCAGCAGCTTGGGGGCGTCCTACGAGCAGTACTTC; CDR3aa: CASSLGASYEQYF
j_gene: TRBJ2-5; d_gene: -; v_gene: TRBV3-1/TRBV3-2; abundance: -; CDR3nt: TGTGCCAGCAGCCAGCGGATTCTGGGGGGGCCGGGGGAGACCCAGTACTTC; CDR3aa: CASSQRILGGPGETQYF
j_gene: TRBJ1-1; d_gene: TRBD1; v_gene: TRBV9; abundance: -; CDR3nt: TGTGCCAGCACTCAGGGGGTAGGCACTGAAGCTTTCTTT; CDR3aa: CASTQGVGTEAFF
j_gene: TRBJ1-1; d_gene: TRBD1; v_gene: TRBV4-3; abundance: -; CDR3nt: TGCGCCAGCAGCCAAGGGGACAGCCGCTCTCGGGCTTTCTTT; CDR3aa: CASSQGDSRSRAFF
j_gene: TRBJ2-7; d_gene: -; v_gene: TRBV11-2; abundance: -; CDR3nt: TGTGCCAGCAGCTTCAGGGTGGGGGAGCAGTACTTC; CDR3aa: CASSFRVGEQYF
j_gene: TRBJ1-1; d_gene: -; v_gene: TRBV15; abundance: -; CDR3nt: TGTGCCACCAGCAGCGCCTCGGGGAGGACTGAAGCTTTCTTT; CDR3aa: CATSSASGRTEAFF
j_gene: TRBJ2-3; d_gene: -; v_gene: TRBV18; abundance: -; CDR3nt: TGTGCCAGCTCGGCATGGTCTAGCACAGATACGCAGTATTTT; CDR3aa: CASSAWSSTDTQYF
j_gene: TRBJ1-6; d_gene: -; v_gene: TRBV5-6; abundance: once; CDR3nt: TGTGCCAGCAGCTTGGTAGGAAACTATAATTCACCCCTCCACTTT; CDR3aa: CASSLVGNYNSPLHF
j_gene: TRBJ2-1; d_gene: TRBD2; v_gene: TRBV29-1; abundance: -; CDR3nt: TGCAGCGTACTAGCGGGGGGGTTGCTCTTC; CDR3aa: CSVLAGGLLF
j_gene: TRBJ1-5; d_gene: -; v_gene: TRBV19; abundance: -; CDR3nt: TGTGCCAGTAGCCCTTACAGTAGTAATCAGCCCCAGCATTTT; CDR3aa: CASSPYSSNQPQHF
j_gene: TRBJ2-7; d_gene: TRBD2; v_gene: TRBV28; abundance: -; CDR3nt: TGTGCCAGCAGTTTGAATCTAGCGGAGCTCTCCTACGAGCAGTACTTC; CDR3aa: CASSLNLAELSYEQYF
j_gene: TRBJ2-3; d_gene: -; v_gene: TRBV9; abundance: -; CDR3nt: TGTGCCAGCAGCCATACTCCCTCCACTAGCACAGATACGCAGTATTTT; CDR3aa: CASSHTPSTSTDTQYF
j_gene: TRBJ2-1; d_gene: -; v_gene: TRBV5-1; abundance: -; CDR3nt: TGCGCCAGCAGCTTTCAAACGACGGTAGTCGGTGAGCAGTTCTTC; CDR3aa: CASSFQTTVVGEQFF
j_gene: TRBJ1-2; d_gene: TRBD1; v_gene: TRBV7-2; abundance: -; CDR3nt: TGTGCCAGCAGCTCCGGACAGGGAAAATATGGCTACACCTTC; CDR3aa: CASSSGQGKYGYTF
j_gene: TRBJ1-1; d_gene: TRBD1; v_gene: TRBV5-1; abundance: -; CDR3nt: TGCGCCAGCAGTCTAGGGGGCGGGACTGAAGCTTTCTTT; CDR3aa: CASSLGGGTEAFF
j_gene: TRBJ1-1; d_gene: -; v_gene: TRBV10-2; abundance: few; CDR3nt: TGCGCCAGCAGTGAGTCTGTGACGCCAATGAACACTGAAGCTTTCTTT; CDR3aa: CASSESVTPMNTEAFF
j_gene: TRBJ1-4; d_gene: -; v_gene: TRBV27; abundance: -; CDR3nt: TGTGCCAGCGGGCGGACGGTAGCTAATGAAAAACTGTTTTTT; CDR3aa: CASGRTVANEKLFF
j_gene: TRBJ1-1; d_gene: -; v_gene: TRBV29-1; abundance: -; CDR3nt: TGCAGCGTTGCCCTCGGACATGGCGATCCCAGGAACACTGAAGCTTTCTTT; CDR3aa: CSVALGHGDPRNTEAFF
j_gene: TRBJ1-6; d_gene: TRBD1; v_gene: TRBV27; abundance: -; CDR3nt: TGTGCCAGCAGTTTTGAGGCGGGACAGGGTTTGGGTTCACCCCTCCACTTT; CDR3aa: CASSFEAGQGLGSPLHF
j_gene: TRBJ2-3; d_gene: -; v_gene: TRBV30; abundance: -; CDR3nt: TGTGCCTGGGCTTGGCGGGGTGGGGATACGCAGTATTTT; CDR3aa: CAWAWRGGDTQYF
j_gene: TRBJ2-5; d_gene: TRBD2; v_gene: TRBV19; abundance: -; CDR3nt: TGTGCCAGTAGTATTGTACTAGCGGGGGGGGAGACCCAGTACTTC; CDR3aa: CASSIVLAGGETQYF
j_gene: TRBJ1-5; d_gene: -; v_gene: TRBV6-5; abundance: once; CDR3nt: TGTGCCAGCAGTCGGGCAGGCCTTATCAATCAGCCCCAGCATTTT; CDR3aa: CASSRAGLINQPQHF
j_gene: TRBJ2-7; d_gene: -; v_gene: TRBV19; abundance: -; CDR3nt: TGTGCCAGTAAGCGACGGGCAGGGTACAACGAGCAGTACTTC; CDR3aa: CASKRRAGYNEQYF
j_gene: TRBJ1-5; d_gene: -; v_gene: TRBV19; abundance: -; CDR3nt: TGTGCCAGTAATCACAATAACCCGGGGCCCCAGCATTTT; CDR3aa: CASNHNNPGPQHF
j_gene: TRBJ1-5; d_gene: -; v_gene: TRBV19; abundance: -; CDR3nt: TGTGCCAGTATCGAGCGGGATGAGAGCAATCAGCCCCAGCATTTT; CDR3aa: CASIERDESNQPQHF
j_gene: TRBJ1-1; d_gene: -; v_gene: TRBV27; abundance: -; CDR3nt: TGTGCCAGCAGTCCGCCGGGGCGCACTGAAGCTTTCTTT; CDR3aa: CASSPPGRTEAFF
j_gene: TRBJ1-1; d_gene: -; v_gene: TRBV7-6; abundance: -; CDR3nt: TGTGCCAGCAGCTTAATCCCAGGGTTGAACACTGAAGCTTTCTTT; CDR3aa: CASSLIPGLNTEAFF
j_gene: TRBJ1-2; d_gene: -; v_gene: TRBV19; abundance: -; CDR3nt: TGTGCCAGTAGTATTGGTTCTCTCTATGGCTACACCTTC; CDR3aa: CASSIGSLYGYTF
j_gene: TRBJ2-2; d_gene: -; v_gene: TRBV4-1; abundance: -; CDR3nt: TGCGCCAGCAGCCAGAAACAGGGTCCCGGGGAGCTGTTTTTT; CDR3aa: CASSQKQGPGELFF
j_gene: TRBJ2-7; d_gene: -; v_gene: TRBV2; abundance: -; CDR3nt: TGTGCCAGCAGTGAGGGGGGGCAGGGAGTCTACGAGCAGTACTTC; CDR3aa: CASSEGGQGVYEQYF
j_gene: TRBJ1-6; d_gene: TRBD1; v_gene: TRBV3-1/TRBV3-2; abundance: -; CDR3nt: TGTGCCAGCAGCTCATGGACAGGGGCAGCATATAATTCACCCCTCCACTTT; CDR3aa: CASSSWTGAAYNSPLHF
j_gene: TRBJ1-2; d_gene: -; v_gene: TRBV5-6; abundance: once; CDR3nt: TGTGCCAGCAGCTTGGCGGTCAGGGTCGGAGGCTACACCTTC; CDR3aa: CASSLAVRVGGYTF